This TCR beta chain was documented in a study of blood T cell repertoires in COVID-19. Across the whole study: PBMCs, B-cell-depleted T cells, or T cells provided the cDNA or gDNA that made up the material.

Trimming pared 5 bases from V and 0 bases from J, leaving 14 bases between. Per the germline V gene, CDR1 is SGHVS and CDR2 is FQNEAQ. This CDR3 is 16 amino acids long. Methods used by the authors: Estimates of nucleated cell counts were drawn from the amplification of reference gene primers. This table comes from immunoSEQ multiplex PCR, and its TCRdb copy is limited to in-frame clones, with some not included. Clone size and the V and J calls come from that table; the DNA yielded D and trimming. This sample has roughly 38,000 clones; about 85% occur once, and the top ten carry roughly 14%. The sequenced sample was peripheral blood. V is TRBV7-8 and J is TRBJ1-5; D gene uncertain. The sequence was collected from a human donor in a cohort sampled during active COVID-19. This CDR3 is CASSPKTFASNQPQHF. CDR3 nucleotides: TGTGCCAGCAGCCCCAAAACATTTGCTAGCAATCAGCCCCAGCATTTT.